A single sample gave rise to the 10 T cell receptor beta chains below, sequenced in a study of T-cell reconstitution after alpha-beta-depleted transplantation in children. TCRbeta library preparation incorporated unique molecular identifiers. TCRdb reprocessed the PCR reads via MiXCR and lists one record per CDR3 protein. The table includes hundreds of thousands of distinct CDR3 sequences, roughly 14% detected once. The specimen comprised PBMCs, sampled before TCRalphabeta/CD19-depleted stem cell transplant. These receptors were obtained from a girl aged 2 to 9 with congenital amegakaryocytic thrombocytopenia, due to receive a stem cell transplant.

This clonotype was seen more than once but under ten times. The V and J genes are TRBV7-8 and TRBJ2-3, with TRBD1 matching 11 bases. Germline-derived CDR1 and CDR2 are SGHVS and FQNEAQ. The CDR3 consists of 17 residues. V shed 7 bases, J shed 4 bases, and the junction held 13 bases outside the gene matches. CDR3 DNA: TGTGCCAGCATCCACCTACAGCGGACAGGGGGCGCAGATACGCAGTATTTT. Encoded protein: CASIHLQRTGGADTQYF.

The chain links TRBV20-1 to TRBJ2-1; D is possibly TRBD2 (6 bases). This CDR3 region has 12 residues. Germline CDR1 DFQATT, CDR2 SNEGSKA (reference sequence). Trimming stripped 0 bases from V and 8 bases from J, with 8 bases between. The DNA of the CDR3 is TGCAGTGCTAGAGAGTGGGGGGATGAGCAGTTCTTC. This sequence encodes CSAREWGDEQFF.

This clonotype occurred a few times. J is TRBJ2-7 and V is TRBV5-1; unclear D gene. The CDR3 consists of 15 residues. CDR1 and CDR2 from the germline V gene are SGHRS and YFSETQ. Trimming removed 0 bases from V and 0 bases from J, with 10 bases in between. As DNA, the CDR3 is TGCGCCAGCAGCTTGGCCCCGCTAAGCTCCTACGAGCAGTACTTC. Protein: CASSLAPLSSYEQYF.

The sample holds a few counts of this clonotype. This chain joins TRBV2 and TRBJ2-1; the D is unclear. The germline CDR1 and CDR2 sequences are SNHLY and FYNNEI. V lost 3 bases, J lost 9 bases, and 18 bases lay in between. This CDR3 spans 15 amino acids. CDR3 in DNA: TGTGCCAGCAGTGAGACTCTAAAGCCGGTTATTGAGCAGTTCTTC. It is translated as CASSETLKPVIEQFF.

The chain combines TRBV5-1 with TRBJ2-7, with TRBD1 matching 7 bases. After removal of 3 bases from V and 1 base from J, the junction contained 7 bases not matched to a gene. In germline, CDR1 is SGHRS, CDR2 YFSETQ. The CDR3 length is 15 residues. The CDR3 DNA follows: TGCGCCAGCAGCTACGACAGGGCTGCATCCTACGAGCAGTACTTC. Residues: CASSYDRAASYEQYF.

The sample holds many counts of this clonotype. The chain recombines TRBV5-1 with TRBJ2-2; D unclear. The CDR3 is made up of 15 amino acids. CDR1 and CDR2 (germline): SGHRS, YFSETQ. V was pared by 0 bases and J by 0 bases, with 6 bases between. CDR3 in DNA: TGCGCCAGCAGCTTGGGTCTGGCGAACACCGGGGAGCTGTTTTTT. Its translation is CASSLGLANTGELFF.

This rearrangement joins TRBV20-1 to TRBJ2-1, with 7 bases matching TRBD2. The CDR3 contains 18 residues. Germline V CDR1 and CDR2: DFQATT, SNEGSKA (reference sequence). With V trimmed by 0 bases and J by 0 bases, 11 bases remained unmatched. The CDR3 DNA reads TGCAGTGCTAGAGATTCCCGCGCGGGAGCCAGCTCCTACAATGAGCAGTTCTTC. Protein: CSARDSRAGASSYNEQFF.

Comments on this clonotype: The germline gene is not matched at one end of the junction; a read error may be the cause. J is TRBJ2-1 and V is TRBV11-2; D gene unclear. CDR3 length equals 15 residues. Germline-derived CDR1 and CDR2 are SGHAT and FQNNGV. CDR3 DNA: TGTGCCAGCAGCCTCAAGGGCGGAACCTACAATGAGCATTTCTTC. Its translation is CASSLKGGTYNEHFF.

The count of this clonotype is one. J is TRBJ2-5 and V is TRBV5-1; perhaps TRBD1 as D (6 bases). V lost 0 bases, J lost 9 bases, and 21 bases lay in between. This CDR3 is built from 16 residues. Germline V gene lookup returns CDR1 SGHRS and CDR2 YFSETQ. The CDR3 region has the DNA TGCGCCAGCAGCTTGGGAGGACAGTCTTTCGGTGAGGCCCAGTACTTC. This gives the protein CASSLGGQSFGEAQYF.

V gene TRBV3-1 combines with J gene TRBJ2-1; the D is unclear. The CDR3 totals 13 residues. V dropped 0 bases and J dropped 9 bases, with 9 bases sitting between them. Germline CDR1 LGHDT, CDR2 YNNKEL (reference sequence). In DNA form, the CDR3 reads TGTGCCAGCAGCCAAGAAGGGCTAGGTGAGCAGTTCTTC. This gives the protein CASSQEGLGEQFF.